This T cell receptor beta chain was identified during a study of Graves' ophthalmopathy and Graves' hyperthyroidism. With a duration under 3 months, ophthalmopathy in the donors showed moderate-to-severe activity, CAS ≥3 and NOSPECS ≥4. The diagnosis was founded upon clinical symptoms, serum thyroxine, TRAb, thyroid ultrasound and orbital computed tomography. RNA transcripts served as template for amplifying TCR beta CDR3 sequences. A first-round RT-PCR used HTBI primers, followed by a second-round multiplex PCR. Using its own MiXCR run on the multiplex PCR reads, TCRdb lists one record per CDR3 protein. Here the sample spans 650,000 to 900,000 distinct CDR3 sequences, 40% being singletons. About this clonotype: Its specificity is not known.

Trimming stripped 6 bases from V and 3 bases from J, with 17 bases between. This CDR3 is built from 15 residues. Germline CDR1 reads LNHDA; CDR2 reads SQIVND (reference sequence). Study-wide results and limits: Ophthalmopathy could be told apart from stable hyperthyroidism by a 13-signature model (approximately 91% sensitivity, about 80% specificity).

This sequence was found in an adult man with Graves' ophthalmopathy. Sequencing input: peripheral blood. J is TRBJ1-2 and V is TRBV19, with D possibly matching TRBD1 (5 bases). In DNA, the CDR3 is TGTGCCAGTAGCCCGGGGGAGGGATCTCACTATGGCTACACCTTC. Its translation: CASSPGEGSHYGYTF.